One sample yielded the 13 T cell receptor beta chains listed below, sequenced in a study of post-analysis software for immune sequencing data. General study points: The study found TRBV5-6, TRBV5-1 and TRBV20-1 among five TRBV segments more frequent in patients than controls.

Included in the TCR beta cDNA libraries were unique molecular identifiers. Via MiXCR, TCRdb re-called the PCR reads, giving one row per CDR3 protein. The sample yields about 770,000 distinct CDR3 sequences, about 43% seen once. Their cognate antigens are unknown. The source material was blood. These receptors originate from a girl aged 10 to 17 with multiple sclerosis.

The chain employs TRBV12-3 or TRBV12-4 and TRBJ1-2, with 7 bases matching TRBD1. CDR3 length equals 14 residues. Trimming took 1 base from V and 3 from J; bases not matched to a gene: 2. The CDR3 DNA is TGTGCCAGCAGTTTAGGGGACAGCTACTATGGCTACACCTTC. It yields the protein CASSLGDSYYGYTF.

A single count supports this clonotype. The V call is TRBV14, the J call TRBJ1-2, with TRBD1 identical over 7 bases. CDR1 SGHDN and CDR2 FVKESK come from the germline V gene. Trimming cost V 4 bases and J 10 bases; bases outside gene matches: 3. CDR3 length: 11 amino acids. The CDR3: CASSLGTDYTF. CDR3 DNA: TGTGCCAGCAGCCTCGGGACAGACTACACCTTC.

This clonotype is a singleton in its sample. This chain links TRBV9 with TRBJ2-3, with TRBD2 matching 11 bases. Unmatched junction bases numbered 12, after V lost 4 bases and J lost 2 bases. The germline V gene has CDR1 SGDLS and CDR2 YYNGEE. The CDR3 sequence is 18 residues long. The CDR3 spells CASSRPTTSGGSTDTQYF. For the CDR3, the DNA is TGTGCCAGCAGCCGACCGACCACTAGCGGGGGCTCCACAGATACGCAGTATTTT.

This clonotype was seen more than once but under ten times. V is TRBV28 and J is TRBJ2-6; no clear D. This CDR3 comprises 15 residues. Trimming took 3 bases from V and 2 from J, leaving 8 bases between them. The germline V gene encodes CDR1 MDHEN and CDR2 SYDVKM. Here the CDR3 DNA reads TGTGCCAGCAGTTTTTCAGTAACTGGGGCCAACGTCCTGACTTTC. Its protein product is CASSFSVTGANVLTF.

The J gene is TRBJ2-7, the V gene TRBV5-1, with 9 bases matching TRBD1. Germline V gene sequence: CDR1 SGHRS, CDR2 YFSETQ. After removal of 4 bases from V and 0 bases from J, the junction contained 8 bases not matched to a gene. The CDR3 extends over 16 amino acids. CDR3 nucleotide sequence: TGCGCCAGCAGCCCGACCGGGACAGGGCGCTCCTACGAGCAGTACTTC. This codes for CASSPTGTGRSYEQYF.

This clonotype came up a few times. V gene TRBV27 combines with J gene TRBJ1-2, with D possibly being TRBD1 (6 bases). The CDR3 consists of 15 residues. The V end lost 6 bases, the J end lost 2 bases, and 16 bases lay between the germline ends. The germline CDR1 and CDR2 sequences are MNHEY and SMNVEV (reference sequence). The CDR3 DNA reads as TGTGCCAGCAGCCTTACAGGGTTTGGGAACTATGGCTACACCTTC. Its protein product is CASSLTGFGNYGYTF.

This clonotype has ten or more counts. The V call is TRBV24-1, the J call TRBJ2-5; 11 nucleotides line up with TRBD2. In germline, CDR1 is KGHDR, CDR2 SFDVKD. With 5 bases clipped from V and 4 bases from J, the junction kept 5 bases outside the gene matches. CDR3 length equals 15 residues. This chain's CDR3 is CATSGTSGSLETQYF. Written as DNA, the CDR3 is TGTGCCACCAGTGGTACTAGCGGGAGCCTAGAGACCCAGTACTTC.

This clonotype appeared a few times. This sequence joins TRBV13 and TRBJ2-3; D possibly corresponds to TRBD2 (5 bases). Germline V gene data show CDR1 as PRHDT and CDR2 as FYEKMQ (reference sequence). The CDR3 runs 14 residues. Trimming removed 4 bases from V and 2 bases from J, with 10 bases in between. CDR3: CASSSRGLTDTQYF. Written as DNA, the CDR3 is TGTGCCAGCAGCTCGAGAGGGCTCACAGATACGCAGTATTTT.

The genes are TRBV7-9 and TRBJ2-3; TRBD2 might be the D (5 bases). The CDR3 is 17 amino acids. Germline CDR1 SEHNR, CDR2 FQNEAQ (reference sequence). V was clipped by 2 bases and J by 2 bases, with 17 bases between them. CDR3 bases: TGTGCCAGCAGCTTATTCTGGCGGGTCCTTGACACAGATACGCAGTATTTT. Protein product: CASSLFWRVLDTDTQYF.

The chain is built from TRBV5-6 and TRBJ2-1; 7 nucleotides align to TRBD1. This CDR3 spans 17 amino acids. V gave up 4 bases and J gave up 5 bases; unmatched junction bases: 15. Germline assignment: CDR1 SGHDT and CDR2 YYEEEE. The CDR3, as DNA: TGTGCCAGCAGCCCGACAGGGATGGGCCTGGCCAACAATGAGCAGTTCTTC. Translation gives CASSPTGMGLANNEQFF.

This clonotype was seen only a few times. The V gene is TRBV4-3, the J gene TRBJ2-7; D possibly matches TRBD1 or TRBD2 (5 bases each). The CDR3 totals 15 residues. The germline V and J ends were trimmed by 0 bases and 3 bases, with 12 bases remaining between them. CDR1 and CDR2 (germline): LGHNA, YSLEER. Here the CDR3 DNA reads TGCGCCAGCAGCCAAGAAACAGAGGGGTTCTACGAGCAGTACTTC. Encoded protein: CASSQETEGFYEQYF.

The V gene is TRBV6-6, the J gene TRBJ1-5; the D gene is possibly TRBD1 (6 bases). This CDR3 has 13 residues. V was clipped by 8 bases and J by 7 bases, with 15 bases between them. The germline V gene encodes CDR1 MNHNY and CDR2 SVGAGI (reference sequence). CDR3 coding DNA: TGTGCCAGCGATGAACAGGGAGGGCAGCCCCAGCATTTT. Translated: CASDEQGGQPQHF.

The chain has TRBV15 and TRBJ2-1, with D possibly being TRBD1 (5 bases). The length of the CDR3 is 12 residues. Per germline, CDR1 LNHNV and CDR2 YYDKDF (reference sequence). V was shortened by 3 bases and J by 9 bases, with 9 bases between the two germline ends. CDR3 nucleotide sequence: TGTGCCACCAGCAGTTGGGGCGGTGAGCAGTTCTTC. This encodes CATSSWGGEQFF.